This T cell receptor (beta chain) was recovered during a study of beta chain features in type 1 diabetes. Study-wide findings and caveats: HLA effects on TCRB rearrangement stayed unresolved here. TCRB CDR3s from Type 1 diabetes patients were moderately but significantly shorter in all four CD4+ subsets.

In the case of this clone: The antigen remains unidentified. The sample carries other DNA sequences with the same CDR3.

J lost 0 bases, V lost 6 bases, and 1 base had no gene match. This CDR3 is 12 amino acids long. Germline CDR1 SQVTM, CDR2 ANQGSEA. Expressed TCRB transcripts were sequenced because the isolated RNA had all been reverse transcribed beforehand. TCRdb's table, derived via immunoSEQ multiplex PCR, lists solely in-frame clones and lacks some. The sample yields a few hundred thousand clones, approximately 25% seen once. This TCR derives from a woman aged 30 to 39 with type 1 diabetes. The sample comprised naive CD4+ T cells from blood. The V call is TRBV29-1, the J call TRBJ1-1, with TRBD1 identical over 7 bases. The CDR3: CSVGTVNTEAFF. The CDR3 nucleotides read TGCAGCGTAGGGACAGTGAACACTGAAGCTTTCTTT.